This TCR beta chain came from a study of glioma-infiltrating T cells after dendritic cell vaccination. Indicated time point: after dendritic cell vaccination, including at tumor progression/relapse. Before vaccination, two weeks after the third vaccination, and at progression, PBMC were collected. Some clones are missing from TCRdb's copy, which holds only in-frame ones; the method was immunoSEQ multiplex PCR. The table has some 60,000 clones, about 80% seen once; the top ten hold around a sixth. Germline CDR1 and CDR2: MNHEY and SMNVEV (reference sequence). CDR3 length: 15 residues. J lost 10 bases, V lost 6 bases, and 10 bases had no gene match.

The clonotype originates from a human donor with glioblastoma. V usage is TRBV27 and J usage is TRBJ2-1; 12 bases fit TRBD2. The sample here was blood, taken after dendritic cell vaccination. The CDR3, as DNA: TGTGCCAGCAGCCTACTGACTAGCGGGGGAATCGAGCAGTTCTTC. As protein: CASSLLTSGGIEQFF.